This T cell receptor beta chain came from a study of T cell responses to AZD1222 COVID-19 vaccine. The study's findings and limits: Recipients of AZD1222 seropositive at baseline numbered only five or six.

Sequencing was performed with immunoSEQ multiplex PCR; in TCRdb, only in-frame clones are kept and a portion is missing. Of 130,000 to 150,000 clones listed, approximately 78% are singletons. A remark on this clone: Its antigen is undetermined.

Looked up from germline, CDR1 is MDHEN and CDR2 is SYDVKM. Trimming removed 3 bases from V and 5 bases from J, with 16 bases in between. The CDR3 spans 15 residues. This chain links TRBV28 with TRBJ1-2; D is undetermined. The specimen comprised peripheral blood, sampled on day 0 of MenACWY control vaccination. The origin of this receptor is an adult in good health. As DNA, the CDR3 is TGTGCCAGCAGTTTCCCTGGCGCGGGAATATATGGCTACACCTTC. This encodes CASSFPGAGIYGYTF.